The 25 T cell receptor beta chains given below trace back to one sample, sequenced in a study of T cell responses to AZD1222 COVID-19 vaccine. The data were produced by immunoSEQ multiplex PCR, yet TCRdb's version contains in-frame clones alone and is incomplete. The table lists approximately 64,000 clones, about 90% of them singletons, with 6.3% in the top ten. Here the sequenced sample was peripheral blood, taken 28 days after the second dose of the MenACWY control vaccine. The source of these receptors is an adult who received the MenACWY meningococcal vaccine as a control.

This chain uses TRBV20-1 with TRBJ2-7, with D possibly being TRBD1 (5 bases). Germline CDR1 DFQATT, CDR2 SNEGSKA (reference sequence). Deletions cut 2 bases from V and 4 bases from J, with 6 bases between. The CDR3 runs 11 residues. The CDR3 sequence is CSARTGYEQYF. The CDR3 nucleotides are TGCAGTGCTAGAACAGGTTACGAGCAGTACTTC.

The chain combines TRBV7-2 with TRBJ2-3; TRBD2 aligns across 9 bases. This CDR3 is 15 amino acids long. Germline V gives CDR1 SGHTA, CDR2 FQGNSA. After removal of 5 bases from V and 10 bases from J, the junction contained 13 bases not matched to a gene. DNA of the CDR3: TGTGCCAGCAGCCAGACTAGCGGATCTCCCATCCCGCAGTATTTT. Translating it yields CASSQTSGSPIPQYF.

The chain couples TRBV5-6 to TRBJ2-7; 7 bases fit TRBD1. V lost 2 bases, J lost 4 bases, and 6 bases stayed unmatched. The germline V gene encodes CDR1 SGHDT and CDR2 YYEEEE. The CDR3 consists of 14 residues. CDR3 DNA: TGTGCCAGCAGCTTAACGGACAGGTGGTACGAGCAGTACTTC. Amino acids: CASSLTDRWYEQYF. Looking up the rest from reference TRBV5-6 and TRBJ2-7 gives the full variable domain: DAGVTQSPTHLIKTRGQQVTLRCSPKSGHDTVSWYQQALGQGPQFIFQYYEEEERQRGNFPDRFSGHQFPNYSSELNVNALLLGDSALYLCASSLTDRWYEQYFGPGTRLTVT.

This chain connects TRBV5-4 to TRBJ2-1, with 13 bases lining up with TRBD2. The germline V gene has CDR1 SGHNT and CDR2 YYREEE (reference sequence). The CDR3 runs to 14 residues. V shed 4 bases and J 7 bases; nucleotides not matched to a gene: 2. This chain's CDR3 is CASSTSGRGNEQFF. For the CDR3, the DNA is TGTGCCAGCAGCACTAGCGGGAGGGGTAATGAGCAGTTCTTC.

The table lists this clone with a count of one. CDR3 nucleotides: TGTGCCAGCAGCTTGACTAGCGGGATGTACAATGAGCAGTTCTTC. Translating gives CASSLTSGMYNEQFF. V usage is TRBV5-4 and J usage is TRBJ2-1, with TRBD2 matching 10 bases. The CDR3 has 15 residues. CDR1 and CDR2 (germline): SGHNT, YYREEE (reference sequence). J was trimmed by 4 bases and V by 1 base; bases with no gene match: 2.

V gene TRBV11-2 combines with J gene TRBJ2-5; D may be TRBD1 (6 bases). The CDR3 is made up of 15 amino acids. The germline V gene has CDR1 SGHAT and CDR2 FQNNGV. V dropped 4 bases and J dropped 5 bases, with 17 bases sitting between them. The CDR3 is CASSSRGQGRETQYF. The CDR3 DNA is TGTGCCAGCAGCTCGAGGGGCCAGGGGCGTGAGACCCAGTACTTC.

The rearrangement uses TRBV19 and TRBJ2-1, with no clear D. Germline CDR1 LNHDA, CDR2 SQIVND (reference sequence). V gave up 1 base and J gave up 2 bases, with 12 bases separating them. This CDR3 comprises 16 residues. The CDR3 nucleotides are TGTGCCAGTAGTATAGGTCTCAGGACCGCCTACAATGAGCAGTTCTTC. It codes for CASSIGLRTAYNEQFF.

This sequence joins TRBV5-1 and TRBJ2-1; TRBD1 aligns across 8 bases. CDR1 is SGHRS, CDR2 YFSETQ, per germline. J gave up 0 bases and V 4 bases, and 6 bases lay outside the gene matches. CDR3 size: 16 residues. Here the CDR3 reads CASSGDRPSSYNEQFF. CDR3 sequence (DNA): TGCGCCAGCAGCGGGGACAGGCCTAGCTCCTACAATGAGCAGTTCTTC.

This sequence joins TRBV28 and TRBJ2-3; 10 bases match TRBD2. The germline V gene encodes CDR1 MDHEN and CDR2 SYDVKM. Trimming at V came to 4 bases and at J to 5 bases, leaving 12 bases not matched to a gene. This CDR3 is 17 amino acids long. Here the CDR3 DNA reads TGTGCCAGCAGTTGGGGATCAAGTAGCGGGAGGCTAGATACGCAGTATTTT. Its translation: CASSWGSSSGRLDTQYF.

The chain is built from TRBV2 and TRBJ1-5; perhaps TRBD1 as D (6 bases). Between the trimmed V and J ends, which lost 6 bases and 2 bases, there was a span of 17 bases. The CDR3 extends over 16 amino acids. Germline CDR1 SNHLY, CDR2 FYNNEI. The CDR3 sequence: CASRAPTGFGNQPQHF. CDR3 coding DNA: TGTGCCAGCAGAGCTCCCACAGGGTTCGGCAATCAGCCCCAGCATTTT.

In nucleotides, the CDR3 is TGTGCCAGCAGTGTAGCTTTTGAGTTAGACATTCAGTACTTC. Its translation is CASSVAFELDIQYF. This chain links TRBV28 with TRBJ2-4; no reliable D call. CDR1 and CDR2 from the germline V gene are MDHEN and SYDVKM. The CDR3 has 14 amino acids. The V end was cut by 5 bases, the J end by 8 bases, with 16 bases between.

The rearrangement uses TRBV19 and TRBJ1-1, with 9 nucleotides matching TRBD1. The CDR3 runs to 14 residues. CDR1 and CDR2 from the germline V gene are LNHDA and SQIVND (reference sequence). With 3 bases clipped from V and 7 bases from J, the junction kept 6 bases outside the gene matches. CDR3 sequence (DNA): TGTGCCAGTAGTATTCTGGGACAGGGCTTTGAAGCTTTCTTT. Translating it yields CASSILGQGFEAFF. Full variable domain (remainder filled in from reference TRBV19 and TRBJ1-1): DGGITQSPKYLFRKEGQNVTLSCEQNLNHDAMYWYRQDPGQGLRLIYYSQIVNDFQKGDIAEGYSVSREKKESFPLTVTSAQKNPTAFYLCASSILGQGFEAFFGQGTRLTVV.

The gene calls are TRBV9 and TRBJ2-2; 7 bases map to TRBD1. The CDR3 is 14 amino acids. Germline values: CDR1 SGDLS, CDR2 YYNGEE. V was pared by 4 bases and J by 5 bases, with 5 bases of the junction left unmatched. The CDR3 here is CASSPRQGTGELFF. CDR3 coding DNA: TGTGCCAGCAGCCCCCGACAGGGTACCGGGGAGCTGTTTTTT.

The CDR3 spells CANPECGSLDEQFF. The CDR3, as DNA: TGTGCCAACCCAGAATGTGGGAGTCTGGATGAGCAGTTCTTC. The V gene is TRBV21-1, the J gene TRBJ2-1; the table's D gene call, TRBD2, was not cross checked with the DNA. TRBV21-1 is termed a pseudogene. The CDR3 runs to 14 residues.

V is TRBV7-8 and J is TRBJ1-2, with 7 bases aligning to TRBD1. V gave up 5 bases and J gave up 4 bases; unmatched junction bases: 4. Germline V CDR1 and CDR2: SGHVS, FQNEAQ. The CDR3 consists of 13 residues. The CDR3 here is CASSSRQGYGYTF. The CDR3 bases are TGTGCCAGCAGCAGTCGACAGGGCTATGGCTACACCTTC.

The chain carries TRBV6-5 and TRBJ2-7, with 10 bases identical to TRBD2. Unmatched junction bases numbered 4, after V lost 5 bases and J lost 3 bases. The CDR3 is 14 residues long. CDR1 is MNHEY, CDR2 SVGAGI, per germline. The CDR3 nucleotides read TGTGCCAGCAGTCCTGCTAGCGGGAGCTACGAGCAGTACTTC. Its translation is CASSPASGSYEQYF.

The gene calls are TRBV4-3 and TRBJ1-2; 9 bases line up with TRBD1. The CDR3 covers 15 residues. The V segment lost 2 bases and the J segment 8 bases; nucleotides outside the gene matches: 9. Germline V gene lookup returns CDR1 LGHNA and CDR2 YSLEER. The CDR3 nucleotides are TGCGCCAGCAGCCAAACCGGGACAGGGCAAATCGGCTACACCTTC. The encoded protein is CASSQTGTGQIGYTF.

This chain connects TRBV3-1 (or the pseudogene TRBV3-2) to TRBJ1-2; 7 bases are shared with TRBD1. The germline V gene encodes CDR1 LGHDT and CDR2 YNNKEL (reference sequence). Losses at the gene ends were 4 bases for V and 2 bases for J; bases not matched to a gene: 10. The CDR3 spans 16 residues. The CDR3 here is CASSRAQGGANYGYTF. CDR3 nucleotide sequence: TGTGCCAGCAGCCGAGCCCAGGGGGGTGCAAACTATGGCTACACCTTC.

This sequence joins TRBV11-2 and TRBJ2-6, with 8 bases that match TRBD1. The CDR3 consists of 17 residues. Germline CDR1 and CDR2: SGHAT and FQNNGV. J was trimmed by 3 bases and V by 8 bases; bases with no gene match: 12. CDR3 in DNA: TGTGCCAGCGGCAGGACAGGGCAAAGTGGTGGGGCCAACGTCCTGACTTTC. It specifies CASGRTGQSGGANVLTF.

The V call is TRBV24-1, the J call TRBJ2-1; possibly TRBD2 for D (6 bases). The germline CDR1 and CDR2 sequences are KGHDR and SFDVKD. V was clipped by 3 bases and J by 7 bases, with 12 bases between them. This CDR3 has 14 residues. The CDR3 DNA reads as TGTGCCACCAGTGATCCTGGGGGGACTAATGAGCAGTTCTTC. It encodes CATSDPGGTNEQFF.

J is TRBJ2-7 and V is TRBV28; the match to TRBD1 covers 9 bases. V lost 5 bases, J lost 4 bases, and 6 bases stayed unmatched. The CDR3 has 14 amino acids. Germline-derived CDR1 and CDR2 are MDHEN and SYDVKM. CDR3 sequence: CASSIPGQGYEQYF. The CDR3 region has the DNA TGTGCCAGCAGTATACCGGGACAGGGTTACGAGCAGTACTTC.

V usage is TRBV9 and J usage is TRBJ2-1; maybe TRBD2 (6 bases). Trimming shortened V by 0 bases and J by 10 bases, and 14 bases separated the two germline ends. The length of the CDR3 is 14 residues. CDR1 SGDLS and CDR2 YYNGEE come from the germline V gene. CDR3 in DNA: TGTGCCAGCAGCGTAGAGATGGCGGGGAGAGAGCAGTTCTTC. Its protein product is CASSVEMAGREQFF. Full variable domain (missing parts from reference TRBV9 and TRBJ2-1): DSGVTQTPKHLITATGQRVTLRCSPRSGDLSVYWYQQSLDQGLQFLIQYYNGEERAKGNILERFSAQQFPDLHSELNLSSLELGDSALYFCASSVEMAGREQFFGPGTRLTVL.

The chain links TRBV6-4 to TRBJ1-6; D remains unclear. The CDR3 consists of 14 residues. Germline assignment: CDR1 MRHNA and CDR2 SNTAGT. The V and J ends lost 5 bases and 6 bases respectively, with 11 bases between them. CDR3 protein: CASSRWQPNSPLHF. CDR3 bases: TGTGCCAGCAGTAGGTGGCAGCCTAATTCACCCCTCCACTTT.

The V call is TRBV5-4, the J call TRBJ1-3; no definite D call. This CDR3 contains 12 residues. The V end was cut by 4 bases, the J end by 4 bases, with 6 bases between. CDR1 and CDR2 (germline): SGHNT, YYREEE (reference sequence). CDR3 in amino acids: CASSEAGNTIYF. CDR3 DNA: TGTGCCAGCAGCGAGGCCGGAAACACCATATATTTT.

This clone came up a few times. V usage is TRBV19 and J usage is TRBJ2-7, with TRBD2 matching 10 bases. This CDR3 is 16 amino acids long. Germline V gene data show CDR1 as LNHDA and CDR2 as SQIVND (reference sequence). Trimming took 1 base from V and 3 from J; bases not matched to a gene: 6. CDR3 in DNA: TGTGCCAGTAGTATAGGTCCAGCGGGAGGGATCTACGAGCAGTACTTC. Protein: CASSIGPAGGIYEQYF.